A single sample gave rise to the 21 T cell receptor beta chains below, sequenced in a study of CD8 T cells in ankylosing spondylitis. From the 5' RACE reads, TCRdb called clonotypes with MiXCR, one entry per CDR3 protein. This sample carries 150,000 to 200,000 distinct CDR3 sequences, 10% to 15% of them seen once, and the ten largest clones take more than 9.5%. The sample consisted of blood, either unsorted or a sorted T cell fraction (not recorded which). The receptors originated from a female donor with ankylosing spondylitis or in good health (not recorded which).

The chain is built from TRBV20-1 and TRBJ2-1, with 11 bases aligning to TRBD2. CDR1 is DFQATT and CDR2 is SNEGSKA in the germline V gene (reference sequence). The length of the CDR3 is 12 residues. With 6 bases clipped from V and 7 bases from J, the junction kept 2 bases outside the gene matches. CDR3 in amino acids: CSARTSGNEQFF. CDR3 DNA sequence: TGCAGTGCGAGGACTAGCGGGAATGAGCAGTTCTTC.

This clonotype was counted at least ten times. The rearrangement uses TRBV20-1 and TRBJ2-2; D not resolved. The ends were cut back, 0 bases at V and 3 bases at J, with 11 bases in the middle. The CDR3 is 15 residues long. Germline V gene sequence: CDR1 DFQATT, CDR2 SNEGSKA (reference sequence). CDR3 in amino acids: CSARDRSTDTGELFF. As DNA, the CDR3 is TGCAGTGCTAGAGATCGGTCTACCGACACCGGGGAGCTGTTTTTT.

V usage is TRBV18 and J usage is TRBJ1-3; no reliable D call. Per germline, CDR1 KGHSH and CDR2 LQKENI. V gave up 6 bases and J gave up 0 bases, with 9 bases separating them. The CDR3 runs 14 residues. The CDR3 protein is CASSPTPSGNTIYF. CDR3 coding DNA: TGTGCCAGCTCCCCTACGCCCTCTGGAAACACCATATATTTT.

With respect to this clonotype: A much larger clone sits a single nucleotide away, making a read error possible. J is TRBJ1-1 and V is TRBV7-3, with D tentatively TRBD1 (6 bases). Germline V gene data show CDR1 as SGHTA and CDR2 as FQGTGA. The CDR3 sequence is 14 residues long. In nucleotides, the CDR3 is TGTGCCGGCAGCTTAAGGGGGGGTTACACTGAAGCTTTCTTT. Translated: CAGSLRGGYTEAFF.

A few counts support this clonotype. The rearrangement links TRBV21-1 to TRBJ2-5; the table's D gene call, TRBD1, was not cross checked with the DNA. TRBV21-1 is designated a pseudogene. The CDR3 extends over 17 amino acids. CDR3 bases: TGTGCCAGCAGCAAAGCCCTGGACAGGGGGCTCCAAGAGACCCAGTACTTC. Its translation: CASSKALDRGLQETQYF.

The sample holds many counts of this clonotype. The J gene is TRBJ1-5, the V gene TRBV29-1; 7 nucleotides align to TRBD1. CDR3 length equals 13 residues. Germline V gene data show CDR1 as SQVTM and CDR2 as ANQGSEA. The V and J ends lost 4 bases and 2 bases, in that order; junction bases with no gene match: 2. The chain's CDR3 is CSVAGGGNQPQHF. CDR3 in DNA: TGCAGCGTTGCAGGGGGGGGCAATCAGCCCCAGCATTTT. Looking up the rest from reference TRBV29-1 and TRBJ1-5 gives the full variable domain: SAVISQKPSRDICQRGTSLTIQCQVDSQVTMMFWYRQQPGQSLTLIATANQGSEATYESGFVIDKFPISRPNLTFSTLTVSNMSPEDSSIYLCSVAGGGNQPQHFGDGTRLSIL.

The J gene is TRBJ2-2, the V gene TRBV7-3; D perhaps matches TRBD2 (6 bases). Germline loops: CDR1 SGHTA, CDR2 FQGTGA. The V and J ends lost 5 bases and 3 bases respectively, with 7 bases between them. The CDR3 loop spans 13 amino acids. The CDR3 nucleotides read TGTGCCAGCAGCAAGCGGGACACCGGGGAGCTGTTTTTT. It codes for CASSKRDTGELFF.

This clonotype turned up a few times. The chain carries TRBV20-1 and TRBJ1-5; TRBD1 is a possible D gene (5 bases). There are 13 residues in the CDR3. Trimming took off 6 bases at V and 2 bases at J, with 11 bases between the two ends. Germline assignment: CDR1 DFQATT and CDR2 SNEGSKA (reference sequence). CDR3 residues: CSASGTGNQPQHF. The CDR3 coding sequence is TGCAGTGCGTCTGGGACCGGCAATCAGCCCCAGCATTTT.

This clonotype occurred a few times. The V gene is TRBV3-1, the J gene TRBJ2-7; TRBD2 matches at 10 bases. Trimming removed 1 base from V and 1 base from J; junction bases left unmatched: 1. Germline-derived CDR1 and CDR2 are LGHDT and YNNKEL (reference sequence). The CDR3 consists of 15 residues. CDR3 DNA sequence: TGTGCCAGCAGCCAAGGGGGACTAGCGTCCTACGAGCAGTACTTC. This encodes CASSQGGLASYEQYF.

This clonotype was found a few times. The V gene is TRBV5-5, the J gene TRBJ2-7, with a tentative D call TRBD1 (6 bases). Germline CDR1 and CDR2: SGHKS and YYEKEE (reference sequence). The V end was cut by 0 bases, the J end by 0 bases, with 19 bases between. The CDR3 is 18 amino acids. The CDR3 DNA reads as TGTGCCAGCAGCTTGGGACAGGCCAGGAAAGGTTCCTCCTACGAGCAGTACTTC. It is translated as CASSLGQARKGSSYEQYF.

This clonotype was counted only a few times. CDR3 bases: TGTGCTAGTGGTCTCACAAACCAGGTCCAAGAGCAGTTCTTC. Its translation is CASGLTNQVQEQFF. The chain carries TRBV12-5 and TRBJ2-1; D is uncertain. The CDR3 is 14 amino acids. Trimming took 5 bases from V and 10 from J, leaving 18 bases between them. Germline CDR1 reads LGHNT; CDR2 reads FRNRAP.

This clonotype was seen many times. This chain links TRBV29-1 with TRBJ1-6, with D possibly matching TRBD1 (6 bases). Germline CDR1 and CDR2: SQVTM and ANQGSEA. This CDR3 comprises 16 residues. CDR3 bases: TGCAGTCCTGACCCCGCCCAAAGGACAGCTCCTTCACCCCTCCACTTT. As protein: CSPDPAQRTAPSPLHF. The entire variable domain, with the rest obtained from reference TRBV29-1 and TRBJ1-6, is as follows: SAVISQKPSRDICQRGTSLTIQCQVDSQVTMMFWYRQQPGQSLTLIATANQGSEATYESGFVIDKFPISRPNLTFSTLTVSNMSPEDSSIYLCSPDPAQRTAPSPLHFGNGTRLTVT.

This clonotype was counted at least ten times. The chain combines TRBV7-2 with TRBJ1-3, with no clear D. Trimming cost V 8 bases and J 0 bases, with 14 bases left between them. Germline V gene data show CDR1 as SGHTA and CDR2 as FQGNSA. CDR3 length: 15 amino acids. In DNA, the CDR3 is TGTGCCAGCGCTCAAATGCCGGCCTCTGGAAACACCATATATTTT. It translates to CASAQMPASGNTIYF.

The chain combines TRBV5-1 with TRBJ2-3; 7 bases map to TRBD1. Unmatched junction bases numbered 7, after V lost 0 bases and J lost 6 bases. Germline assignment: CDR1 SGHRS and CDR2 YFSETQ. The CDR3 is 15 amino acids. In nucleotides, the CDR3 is TGCGCCAGCAGCTTGGAAGGGGGCCCCACGGATACGCAGTATTTT. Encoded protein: CASSLEGGPTDTQYF.

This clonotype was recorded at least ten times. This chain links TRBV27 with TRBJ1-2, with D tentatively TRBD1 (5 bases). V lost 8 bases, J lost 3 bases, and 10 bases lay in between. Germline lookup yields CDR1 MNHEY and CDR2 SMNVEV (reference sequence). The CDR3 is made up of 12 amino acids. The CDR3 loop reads CASWIRDYGYTF. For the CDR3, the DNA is TGTGCCAGCTGGATCAGGGACTATGGCTACACCTTC.

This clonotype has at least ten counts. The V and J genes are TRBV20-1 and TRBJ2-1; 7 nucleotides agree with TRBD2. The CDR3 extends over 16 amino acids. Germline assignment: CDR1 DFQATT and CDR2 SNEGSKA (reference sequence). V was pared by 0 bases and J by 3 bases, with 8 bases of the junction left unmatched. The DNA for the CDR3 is TGCAGTGCTAGAGATAGTACCGGGGACTACTACAATGAGCAGTTCTTC. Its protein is CSARDSTGDYYNEQFF.

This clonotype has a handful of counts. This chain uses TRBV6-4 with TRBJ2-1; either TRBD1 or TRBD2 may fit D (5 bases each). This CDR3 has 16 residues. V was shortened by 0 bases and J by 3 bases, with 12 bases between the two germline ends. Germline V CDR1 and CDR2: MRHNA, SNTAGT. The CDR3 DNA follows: TGTGCCAGCAGTGACTCTCCTGGGGGTGGCTACAATGAGCAGTTCTTC. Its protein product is CASSDSPGGGYNEQFF.

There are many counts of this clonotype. The CDR3 is CSARDPGEAFTYNEQFF. In DNA form, the CDR3 reads TGCAGTGCTAGAGACCCAGGGGAAGCGTTCACCTACAATGAGCAGTTCTTC. This chain connects TRBV20-1 to TRBJ2-1; weak D call: TRBD1 (6 bases). Germline V CDR1 and CDR2: DFQATT, SNEGSKA (reference sequence). CDR3 length equals 17 residues. V was pared by 0 bases and J by 2 bases, with 17 bases between.

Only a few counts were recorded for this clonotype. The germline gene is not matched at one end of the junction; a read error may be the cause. The CDR3: CASSLERHDEQYF. DNA for the CDR3: TGTGCTAGCAGCTTAGAACGTCACGACGAGCAGTACTTC. This chain links TRBV7-7 with TRBJ2-7; no clear D. CDR3 length: 13 amino acids. Germline V gene lookup returns CDR1 SSHAT and CDR2 FNYEAQ (reference sequence).

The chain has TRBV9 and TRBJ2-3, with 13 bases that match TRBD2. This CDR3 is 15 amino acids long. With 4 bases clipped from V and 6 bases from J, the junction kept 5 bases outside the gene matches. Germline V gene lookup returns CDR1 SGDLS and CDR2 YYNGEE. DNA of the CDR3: TGTGCCAGCAGCATTGGGACTAGCGGGATCGATACGCAGTATTTT. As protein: CASSIGTSGIDTQYF.

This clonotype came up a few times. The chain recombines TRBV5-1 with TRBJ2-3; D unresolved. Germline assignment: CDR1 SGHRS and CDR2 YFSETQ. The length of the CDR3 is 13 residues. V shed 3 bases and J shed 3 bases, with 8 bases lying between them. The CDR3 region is CASSSVLTDTQYF. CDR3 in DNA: TGCGCCAGCAGCTCCGTACTTACAGATACGCAGTATTTT.